The rows below give T cell receptor beta chains drawn from one sample of a study of blood T cell repertoires in COVID-19. Measured with immunoSEQ multiplex PCR; TCRdb has only the in-frame clones, and not every one. This table has almost 85,000 clones, 83% appearing once. Material: peripheral blood. All receptors come from a man older than 75 with active or convalescent COVID-19. The CDR3 runs from the conserved cysteine through the conserved F or W. The D gene is left open where the match is weak. Size values are once, few and many counts, or a class for expanded clones, and some rows have none.

v_gene,abundance,d_gene,j_gene,CDR3aa,CDR3nt
TRBV5-4,.,.,TRBJ1-1,CASSPRREFTEAFF,TGTGCCAGCAGCCCACGGCGGGAGTTCACTGAAGCTTTCTTT
TRBV28,.,.,TRBJ2-4,CASRGASGVKNIQYF,TGTGCCAGCAGGGGCGCCAGCGGAGTCAAAAACATTCAGTACTTC
TRBV3-1/TRBV3-2,.,.,TRBJ1-3,CASSHYVDAGFSGNTIYF,TGTGCCAGCAGCCACTACGTGGACGCGGGATTCTCTGGAAACACCATATATTTT
TRBV19,.,.,TRBJ1-4,CASKSARAAEKLFF,TGTGCCAGTAAGAGTGCGAGGGCGGCTGAAAAACTGTTTTTT
TRBV12-3/TRBV12-4,.,.,TRBJ2-1,CASSFKGGGEQFF,TGTGCCAGCAGTTTTAAAGGAGGTGGGGAGCAGTTCTTC
TRBV5-4,.,.,TRBJ2-3,CASTRDFTDTQYF,TGTGCCAGCACCAGGGACTTCACAGATACGCAGTATTTT
TRBV11-2,.,TRBD1,TRBJ1-2,CASSLGQGYGYTF,TGTGCCAGCAGCTTAGGACAGGGGTATGGCTACACCTTC
TRBV5-5,.,.,TRBJ1-5,CASSLADSFRGNQPQHF,TGTGCCAGCAGCTTGGCGGACAGCTTTAGGGGCAATCAGCCCCAGCATTTT
TRBV6-6,once,TRBD1,TRBJ1-5,CASSGPGQGNQPQHF,TGTGCCAGCAGTGGACCGGGACAGGGAAACCAGCCCCAGCATTTT
TRBV19,once,TRBD2,TRBJ2-1,CASSIPRLAGDDVQFF,TGTGCCAGTAGTATCCCCCGACTAGCGGGAGATGACGTGCAGTTCTTC
TRBV7-9,once,.,TRBJ2-1,CASSSTASEQFF,TGTGCCAGCAGCTCTACCGCAAGTGAGCAGTTCTTC
TRBV19,.,TRBD2,TRBJ2-2,CASRLGWSGRITGELFF,TGTGCCAGTCGATTAGGGTGGAGCGGGAGGATCACCGGGGAGCTGTTTTTT
TRBV5-6,few,.,TRBJ1-6,CASSLYRNSPLHF,TGTGCCAGCAGCTTATACAGGAATTCACCCCTCCACTTT
TRBV6-5,once,TRBD1,TRBJ1-2,CASSTGGLRGYTF,TGTGCCAGCAGTACAGGGGGCTTGCGCGGCTACACCTTC
TRBV7-6,.,TRBD1,TRBJ2-3,CASSSGLGQGPQDTQYF,TGTGCCAGCAGCAGCGGGCTGGGACAGGGACCACAGGATACGCAGTATTTT
TRBV28,.,.,TRBJ2-7,CASKQINYEQYF,TGTGCCAGCAAACAAATCAACTACGAGCAGTACTTC
TRBV5-1,once,.,TRBJ2-1,CASSFEGPGYNEQFF,TGCGCCAGCAGCTTTGAGGGCCCCGGCTACAATGAGCAGTTCTTC
TRBV7-8,.,.,TRBJ1-3,CASSATGTFGNTIYF,TGTGCCAGCAGCGCAACCGGGACATTCGGAAACACCATATATTTT
TRBV12-3/TRBV12-4,.,.,TRBJ1-1,CASSWTSREVFF,TGTGCCAGCAGTTGGACCTCCCGGGAAGTTTTCTTT
TRBV5-4,.,TRBD1,TRBJ1-4,CASSSGQGRTGEKLFF,TGTGCCAGCAGCTCTGGACAGGGCCGCACAGGTGAAAAACTGTTTTTT
TRBV10-3,.,TRBD1,TRBJ2-6,CAIRQGVGANVLTF,TGTGCCATCAGACAGGGGGTTGGGGCCAACGTCCTGACTTTC
TRBV4-1,.,.,TRBJ1-1,CASSQDPTGNTEAFF,TGCGCCAGCAGCCAAGATCCGACAGGGAACACTGAAGCTTTCTTT
TRBV28,.,.,TRBJ1-5,CASRPRGTNSNQPQHF,TGTGCCAGCAGACCACGTGGGACAAATAGCAATCAGCCCCAGCATTTT
TRBV14,.,TRBD1,TRBJ1-1,CASSLQGGTEAFF,TGTGCCAGCAGCCTGCAGGGGGGCACTGAAGCTTTCTTT
TRBV5-4,.,TRBD2,TRBJ2-3,CASSIGLAGGANTQYF,TGTGCCAGCAGCATCGGACTAGCGGGTGGGGCAAATACGCAGTATTTT